This TCR beta chain was sequenced in a study of blood T cell repertoires in COVID-19. Turning to the study itself: COVID-19 samples, acute and convalescent, were from the United States, Italy and Spain.

As handled by the study authors: The assay estimated nucleated cells by amplifying reference gene primers. Assay: immunoSEQ multiplex PCR; the TCRdb copy retains only in-frame clones and omits some. V and J calls and clone size are those listed in that table; D and trimming were worked out from the DNA. The profile shows 400,000 to 500,000 clones, 86% of them singletons. Per the germline V gene, CDR1 is SGHDN and CDR2 is FVKESK. Trimming removed 4 bases at V and 8 bases at J, with 17 bases between. The CDR3 length is 15 residues. The origin of this receptor is a woman aged 25 to 39 with active or convalescent COVID-19. The rearrangement uses TRBV14 and TRBJ1-4, with D perhaps matching TRBD1 (5 bases). The material sequenced was peripheral blood. CDR3 sequence: CASSRFAGGSEKLFF. CDR3 in DNA: TGTGCCAGCAGCCGTTTTGCCGGGGGTAGCGAAAAACTGTTTTTT.